One and the same sample provided the 21 T cell receptor beta chains below, sequenced in a study of cytomegalovirus exposure and HLA in healthy donors. Vbeta (60) and Jbeta (13) primers were used in the PCR. Sequencing was performed with immunoSEQ multiplex PCR; in TCRdb, only in-frame clones are kept and a portion is missing. The data show 120,000 or so clones, around four fifths seen once. Source material: PBMCs. The receptors come from a man aged 25 to 40 in good health and CMV-seropositive.

The chain recombines TRBV5-4 with TRBJ2-1; 8 bases fit TRBD1. V shed 4 bases and J 8 bases; nucleotides not matched to a gene: 5. The CDR3 is 13 amino acids. The germline CDR1 and CDR2 sequences are SGHNT and YYREEE (reference sequence). The CDR3 nucleotides read TGTGCCAGCAGCCTGACAGGGGTAGATGAGCAGTTCTTC. Residues: CASSLTGVDEQFF.

This clone was found a few times. The chain uses TRBV27 and TRBJ2-7; maybe TRBD2 (5 bases). Germline values: CDR1 MNHEY, CDR2 SMNVEV (reference sequence). V lost 8 bases to trimming and J lost 3 bases, with 17 bases between them. This CDR3 contains 14 residues. The CDR3 loop reads CASRPRTGFYEQYF. The CDR3 DNA follows: TGTGCCAGCCGTCCCCGGACTGGATTCTACGAGCAGTACTTC.

Only a few counts were recorded for this clone. The chain links TRBV2 to TRBJ2-1, with TRBD2 matching 9 bases. Germline V CDR1 and CDR2: SNHLY, FYNNEI. V was clipped by 3 bases and J by 6 bases; unmatched bases: 9. There are 16 residues in the CDR3. In DNA form, the CDR3 reads TGTGCCAGCAGTGACGGGGTAGCGGGAGTTCTCAATGAGCAGTTCTTC. Amino acids: CASSDGVAGVLNEQFF. Variable domain in full (rest from reference TRBV2 and TRBJ2-1): EPEVTQTPSHQVTQMGQEVILRCVPISNHLYFYWYRQILGQKVEFLVSFYNNEISEKSEIFDDQFSVERPDGSNFTLKIRSTKLEDSAMYFCASSDGVAGVLNEQFFGPGTRLTVL.

This clone was counted only a few times. The genes are TRBV11-3 and TRBJ2-3, with 7 bases matching TRBD2. The CDR3 is 17 amino acids. The germline gives CDR1 SGHNT, CDR2 YENEEA. With V trimmed by 3 bases and J by 3 bases, 12 bases remained unmatched. DNA of the CDR3: TGTGCCAGCAGCTTCTCCCCCGGGACTAAAATGACAGATACGCAGTATTTT. As protein: CASSFSPGTKMTDTQYF. The full variable domain, its missing parts supplied by reference TRBV11-3 and TRBJ2-3, is EAGVVQSPRYKIIEKKQPVAFWCNPISGHNTLYWYLQNLGQGPELLIRYENEEAVDDSQLPKDRFSAERLKGVDSTLKIQPAELGDSAVYLCASSFSPGTKMTDTQYFGPGTRLTVL.

The chain couples TRBV11-2 to TRBJ2-2, with D maybe TRBD2 (6 bases). The CDR3 totals 17 residues. The germline V gene encodes CDR1 SGHAT and CDR2 FQNNGV. Deletions cut 1 base from V and 2 bases from J, with 14 bases between. The DNA for the CDR3 is TGTGCCAGCAGCTTAGCTCCCCTAGCGCACAACACCGGGGAGCTGTTTTTT. Translating it yields CASSLAPLAHNTGELFF.

As DNA, the CDR3 is TGTGCCAGCAGCCCCAGCTCCTACAATGAGCAGTTCTTC. As protein: CASSPSSYNEQFF. V is TRBV9 and J is TRBJ2-1; D uncertain. CDR3 length: 13 amino acids. Per germline, CDR1 SGDLS and CDR2 YYNGEE. Trimming cost V 4 bases and J 0 bases, with 5 bases left between them. Full variable domain (rest looked up from reference TRBV9 and TRBJ2-1): DSGVTQTPKHLITATGQRVTLRCSPRSGDLSVYWYQQSLDQGLQFLIQYYNGEERAKGNILERFSAQQFPDLHSELNLSSLELGDSALYFCASSPSSYNEQFFGPGTRLTVL.

The CDR3 DNA is TGTGCCACCATAGGGGATGGAGAGACCCAGTACTTC. Translated: CATIGDGETQYF. The chain carries TRBV28 and TRBJ2-5; D possibly corresponds to TRBD1 (5 bases). CDR3 length: 12 amino acids. Germline-derived CDR1 and CDR2 are MDHEN and SYDVKM. Trimming cost V 10 bases and J 4 bases, with 13 bases left between them.

This chain uses TRBV15 with TRBJ2-7, with TRBD2 matching over 8 bases. CDR3 length: 14 amino acids. The V and J ends lost 6 bases and 2 bases, in that order; junction bases with no gene match: 6. The germline gives CDR1 LNHNV, CDR2 YYDKDF (reference sequence). Written as DNA, the CDR3 is TGTGCCACCAGAGCAGCGGGAGCCGCCTACGAGCAGTACTTC. Encoded protein: CATRAAGAAYEQYF.

This chain joins TRBV9 and TRBJ2-1; no definite D call. V shed 0 bases and J shed 3 bases, with 10 bases lying between them. The CDR3 runs to 15 residues. From germline, CDR1 is SGDLS and CDR2 YYNGEE. As DNA, the CDR3 is TGTGCCAGCAGCGTAGGCCAGGCCGGCTACAATGAGCAGTTCTTC. Protein product: CASSVGQAGYNEQFF.

The chain combines TRBV5-6 with TRBJ2-7; the D gene is possibly TRBD2 (6 bases). Trimming removed 3 bases from V and 4 bases from J, with 8 bases in between. The germline CDR1 and CDR2 sequences are SGHDT and YYEEEE. CDR3 length equals 12 residues. The CDR3 region is CASSSGEYEQYF. The CDR3 DNA follows: TGTGCCAGCAGCTCGGGGGAGTACGAGCAGTACTTC.

This clone was counted once. The chain joins TRBV27 to TRBJ1-6, with TRBD1 matching over 7 bases. Looked up from germline, CDR1 is MNHEY and CDR2 is SMNVEV (reference sequence). The junction had 5 bases not matched to a gene; V was cut back by 5 bases and J by 7 bases. The CDR3 loop spans 14 amino acids. The DNA for the CDR3 is TGTGCCAGCAGTGCCGGGACAGCAAATTCACCCCTCCACTTT. Protein: CASSAGTANSPLHF.

This chain connects TRBV28 to TRBJ2-4; TRBD2 might be the D (6 bases). The length of the CDR3 is 16 residues. Trimming took off 4 bases at V and 3 bases at J, with 16 bases between the two ends. Germline values: CDR1 MDHEN, CDR2 SYDVKM. CDR3 DNA sequence: TGTGCCAGCAGTTCGCCCGGGAGTGGGTACAAAAACATTCAGTACTTC. It translates to CASSSPGSGYKNIQYF.

The chain carries TRBV6-6 and TRBJ2-7; 7 positions agree with TRBD1. The CDR3 is made up of 14 amino acids. The trim removed 6 bases at V and 6 bases at J, leaving 11 bases unmatched. Per the germline V gene, CDR1 is MNHNY and CDR2 is SVGAGI (reference sequence). Here the CDR3 reads CASRRRGTASEQYF. For the CDR3, the DNA is TGTGCCAGCAGGCGCAGGGGGACAGCCTCCGAGCAGTACTTC.

The J gene is TRBJ2-7, the V gene TRBV5-1; 9 nucleotides align to TRBD1. The germline V gene has CDR1 SGHRS and CDR2 YFSETQ. Trimming removed 0 bases from V and 9 bases from J; junction bases left unmatched: 16. This CDR3 has 17 amino acids. The CDR3 bases are TGCGCCAGCAGCTTGGGTACGGACAGGGGAAGAACAAGCGGGCAGTACTTC. Translated, it gives CASSLGTDRGRTSGQYF.

This CDR3 is CASSVRYNEQFF. In DNA form, the CDR3 reads TGCGCCAGCAGTGTCCGCTACAATGAGCAGTTCTTC. This chain links TRBV10-1 with TRBJ2-1; D gene ambiguous. The germline V and J ends were trimmed by 4 bases and 3 bases, with 4 bases remaining between them. Looked up from germline, CDR1 is WNHNN and CDR2 is SYGVQD (reference sequence). The CDR3 has 12 amino acids.

The chain couples TRBV7-6 to TRBJ2-2; 7 bases are a match to TRBD1. Trimming removed 5 bases from V and 3 bases from J; junction bases left unmatched: 6. The CDR3 consists of 15 residues. Germline assignment: CDR1 SGHVS and CDR2 FNYEAQ. The chain's CDR3 is CASSKRTGHTGELFF. CDR3 coding DNA: TGTGCCAGCAGCAAACGGACAGGACACACCGGGGAGCTGTTTTTT.

The rearrangement uses TRBV30 and TRBJ1-2; D possibly corresponds to TRBD1 (5 bases). The V and J ends lost 7 bases and 4 bases respectively, with 22 bases between them. Germline V gives CDR1 GTSNPN, CDR2 SVGIG (reference sequence). This CDR3 has 15 amino acids. CDR3 bases: TGTGCCTACAGCCCCTCGGGGAGGGGACCCTATGGCTACACCTTC. Translation gives CAYSPSGRGPYGYTF. Full variable domain (remainder filled in from reference TRBV30 and TRBJ1-2): SQTIHQWPATLVQPVGSPLSLECTVEGTSNPNLYWYRQAAGRGLQLLFYSVGIGQISSEVPQNLSASRPQDRQFILSSKKLLLSDSGFYLCAYSPSGRGPYGYTFGSGTRLTVV.

This clone was observed a handful of times. CDR3 protein: CASSRQGGRRNEQYF. The CDR3, as DNA: TGTGCCAGCAGCCGACAGGGGGGTCGGCGAAACGAGCAGTACTTC. The V and J genes are TRBV6-5 and TRBJ2-7, with TRBD1 identical over 9 bases. The CDR3 runs 15 residues. Germline V lookup: CDR1 MNHEY, CDR2 SVGAGI. The ends lost 6 bases at V and 5 bases at J; junction bases unmatched: 11.

V gene TRBV30 combines with J gene TRBJ2-7; a possible D gene is TRBD2 (6 bases). This CDR3 contains 13 residues. Trimming stripped 0 bases from V and 6 bases from J, with 12 bases between. The germline V gene encodes CDR1 GTSNPN and CDR2 SVGIG (reference sequence). CDR3 residues: CAWSVGGYPEQYF. CDR3 sequence (DNA): TGTGCCTGGAGTGTAGGAGGGTACCCCGAGCAGTACTTC.

The chain recombines TRBV10-3 with TRBJ2-7, with D perhaps matching TRBD2 (5 bases). The V end lost 0 bases, the J end lost 1 base, and 10 bases lay between the germline ends. The germline CDR1 and CDR2 sequences are ENHRY and SYGVKD. The CDR3 runs 15 residues. The CDR3 DNA reads TGTGCCATCAGTGAGTCGGCCGGGAAGTCCTACGAGCAGTACTTC. It specifies CAISESAGKSYEQYF.

The DNA for the CDR3 is TGTGCCAGCTCTCCCGAGGGAGGCAATCAGCCCCAGCATTTT. Its protein is CASSPEGGNQPQHF. The V and J genes are TRBV18 and TRBJ1-5; D ambiguous. Germline V gene lookup returns CDR1 KGHSH and CDR2 LQKENI. V lost 6 bases, J lost 2 bases, and 11 bases lay in between. This CDR3 comprises 14 residues.